This TCR beta chain comes out of a study of T cells in Graves' hyperthyroidism and ophthalmopathy. At least ten counts were recorded for this clonotype. RNA transcripts served as the template for amplifying TCR beta CDR3 regions. The HTBI set primed first-round TCR CDR3 RT-PCR. TCRdb reprocessed the multiplex PCR reads with MiXCR, giving one entry per CDR3 protein. The sample carries 550,000 to 600,000 distinct CDR3 sequences, 14% recorded once. This TCR was sampled from a woman in her late teens or twenties with Graves' ophthalmopathy. The sample consisted of blood.

CDR3 sequence reads: CASSDGGFRGPYNEQFF. The CDR3 bases are TGTGCCAGCAGCGATGGGGGTTTTAGGGGGCCCTACAATGAGCAGTTCTTC. The chain carries TRBV7-8 and TRBJ2-1; 7 bases agree with TRBD1. The ends lost 5 bases at V and 2 bases at J; junction bases unmatched: 12. This CDR3 spans 17 amino acids. Germline loops: CDR1 SGHVS, CDR2 FQNEAQ.